Listed here is a single T cell receptor beta chain. This sample is drawn from a study of blood T cell repertoires in COVID-19. The CDR3 is 15 residues long. Germline V lookup: CDR1 MNHEY, CDR2 SMNVEV (reference sequence). J gave up 7 bases and V 2 bases, and 8 bases lay outside the gene matches. The repertoire was sequenced with immunoSEQ multiplex PCR; TCRdb's copy has only in-frame clones and lacks some. The sample lists some 41,000 clones, approximately 83% occurring once. The chain recombines TRBV27 with TRBJ1-5, with TRBD1 matching over 7 bases. The material sequenced was peripheral blood. This TCR came from an elderly man in a cohort sampled during active COVID-19. In DNA, the CDR3 is TGTGCCAGCAGTTTAACCTGGACAGGAGGACAGCCCCAGCATTTT. Its translation is CASSLTWTGGQPQHF.